This TCR beta chain stems from a study of blood T cell repertoires in COVID-19. Clones were sequenced by immunoSEQ multiplex PCR, and TCRdb holds only the in-frame ones, with some missing. The sample lists about 130,000 clones; around 86% were seen once. V was cut by 3 bases and J by 0 bases, with 8 bases left in between. The CDR3 extends over 14 amino acids. Germline loops: CDR1 SGDLS, CDR2 YYNGEE. The chain has TRBV9 and TRBJ2-3; a possible D gene is TRBD1 (6 bases). Sequencing input: peripheral blood. This TCR came from a woman aged 55-75 years with active or convalescent COVID-19. The CDR3 loop is CASSEQGSTDTQYF. CDR3 nucleotides: TGTGCCAGCAGCGAACAGGGCAGCACAGATACGCAGTATTTT.